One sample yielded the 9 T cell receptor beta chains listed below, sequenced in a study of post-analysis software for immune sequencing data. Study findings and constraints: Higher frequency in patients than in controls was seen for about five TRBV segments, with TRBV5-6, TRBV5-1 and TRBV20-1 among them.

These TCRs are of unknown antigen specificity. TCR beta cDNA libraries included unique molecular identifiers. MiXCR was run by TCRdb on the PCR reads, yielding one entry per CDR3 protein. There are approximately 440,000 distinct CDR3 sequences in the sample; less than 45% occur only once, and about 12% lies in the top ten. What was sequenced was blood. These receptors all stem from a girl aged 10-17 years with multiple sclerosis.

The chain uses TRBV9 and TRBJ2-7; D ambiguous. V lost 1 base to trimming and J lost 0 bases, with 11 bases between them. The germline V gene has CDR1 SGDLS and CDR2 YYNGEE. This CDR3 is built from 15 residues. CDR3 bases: TGTGCCAGCAGCGTATCATTCGAAGTCTCCTACGAGCAGTACTTC. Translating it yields CASSVSFEVSYEQYF.

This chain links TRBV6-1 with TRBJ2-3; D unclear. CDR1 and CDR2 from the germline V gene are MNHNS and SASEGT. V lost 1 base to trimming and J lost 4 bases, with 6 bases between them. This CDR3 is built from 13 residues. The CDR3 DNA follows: TGTGCCAGCAGTGAAGTTCTTGCAGATACGCAGTATTTT. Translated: CASSEVLADTQYF.

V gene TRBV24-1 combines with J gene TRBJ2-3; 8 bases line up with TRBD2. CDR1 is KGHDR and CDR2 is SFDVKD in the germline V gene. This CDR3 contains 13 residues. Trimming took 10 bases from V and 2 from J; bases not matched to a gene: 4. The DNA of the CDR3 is TGTGCCACGAGGCGGGAGGCCACAGATACGCAGTATTTT. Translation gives CATRREATDTQYF.

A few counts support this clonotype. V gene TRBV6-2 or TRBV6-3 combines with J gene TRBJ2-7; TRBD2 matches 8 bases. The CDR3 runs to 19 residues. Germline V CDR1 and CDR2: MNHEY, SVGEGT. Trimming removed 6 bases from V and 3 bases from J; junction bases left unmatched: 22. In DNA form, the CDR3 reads TGTGCCAGCAGACCACTCCACAGGGATAGACTAGCGATTTACTACGAGCAGTACTTC. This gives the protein CASRPLHRDRLAIYYEQYF.

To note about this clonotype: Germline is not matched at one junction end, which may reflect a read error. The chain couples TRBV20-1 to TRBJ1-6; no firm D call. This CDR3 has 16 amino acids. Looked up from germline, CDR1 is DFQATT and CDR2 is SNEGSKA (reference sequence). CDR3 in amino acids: CSARPYETPNNSPPHF. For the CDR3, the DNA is TGCAGTGCTAGACCTTACGAGACACCAAATAATTCACCCCCCCACTTT.

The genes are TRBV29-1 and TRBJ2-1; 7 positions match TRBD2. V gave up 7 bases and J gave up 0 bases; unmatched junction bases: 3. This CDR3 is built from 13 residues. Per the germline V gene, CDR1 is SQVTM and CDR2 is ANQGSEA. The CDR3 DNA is TGCAGCGCACGGACTAGCTCCTACAATGAGCAGTTCTTC. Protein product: CSARTSSYNEQFF.

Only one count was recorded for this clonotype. The CDR3 protein is CASKGTGRETQYF. CDR3 DNA: TGTGCCAGCAAAGGGACAGGGCGAGAGACCCAGTACTTC. V is TRBV6-2 or TRBV6-3 and J is TRBJ2-5, with 9 bases aligning to TRBD1. The germline CDR1 and CDR2 sequences are MNHEY and SVGEGT. Trimming took 7 bases from V and 4 from J; bases not matched to a gene: 4. This CDR3 spans 13 amino acids.

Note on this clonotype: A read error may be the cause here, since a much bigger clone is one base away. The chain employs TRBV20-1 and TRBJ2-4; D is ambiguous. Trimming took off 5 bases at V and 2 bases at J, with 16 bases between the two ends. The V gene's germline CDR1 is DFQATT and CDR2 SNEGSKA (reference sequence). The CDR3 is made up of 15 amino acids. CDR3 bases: TGCAGTGCTCCTGATTCCGGTGTTACCAAAAACATTCAGTACTTC. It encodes CSAPDSGVTKNIQYF.

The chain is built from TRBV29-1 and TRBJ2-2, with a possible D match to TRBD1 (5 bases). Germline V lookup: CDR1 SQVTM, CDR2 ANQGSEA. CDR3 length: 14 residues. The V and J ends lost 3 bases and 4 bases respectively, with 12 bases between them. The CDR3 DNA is TGCAGCGTTGATACAGGCTTAGGCACCGGGGAGCTGTTTTTT. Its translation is CSVDTGLGTGELFF.